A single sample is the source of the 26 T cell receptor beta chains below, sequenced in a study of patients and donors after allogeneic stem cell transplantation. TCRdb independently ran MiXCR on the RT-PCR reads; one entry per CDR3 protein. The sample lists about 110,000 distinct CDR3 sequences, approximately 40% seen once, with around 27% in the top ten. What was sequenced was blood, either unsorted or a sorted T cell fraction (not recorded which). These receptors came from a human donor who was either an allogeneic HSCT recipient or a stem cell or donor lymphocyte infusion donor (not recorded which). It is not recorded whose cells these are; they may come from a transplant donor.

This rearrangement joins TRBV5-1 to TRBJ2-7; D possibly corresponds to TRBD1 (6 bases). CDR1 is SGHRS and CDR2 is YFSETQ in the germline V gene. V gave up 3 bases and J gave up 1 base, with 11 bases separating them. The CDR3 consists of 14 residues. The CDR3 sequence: CASSSDSNSYEQYF. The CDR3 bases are TGCGCCAGCAGCTCGGACAGTAATTCCTACGAGCAGTACTTC.

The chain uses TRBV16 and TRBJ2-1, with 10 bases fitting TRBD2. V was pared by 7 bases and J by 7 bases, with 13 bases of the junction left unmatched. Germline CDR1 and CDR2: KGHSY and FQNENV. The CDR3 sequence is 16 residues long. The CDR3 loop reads CASTVTSGPVYNEQFF. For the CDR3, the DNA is TGTGCCAGCACGGTGACTAGCGGGCCTGTGTATAATGAGCAGTTCTTC.

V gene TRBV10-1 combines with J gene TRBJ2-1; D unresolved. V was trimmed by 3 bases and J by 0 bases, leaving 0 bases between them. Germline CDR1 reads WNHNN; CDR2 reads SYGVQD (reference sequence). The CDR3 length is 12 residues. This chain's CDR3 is CASSDSYNEQFF. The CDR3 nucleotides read TGCGCCAGCAGTGACTCCTACAATGAGCAGTTCTTC.

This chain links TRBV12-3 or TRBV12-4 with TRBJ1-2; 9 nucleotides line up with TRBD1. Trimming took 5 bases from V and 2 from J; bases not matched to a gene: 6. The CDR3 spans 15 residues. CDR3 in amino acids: CASSPYGQGNYGYTF. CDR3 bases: TGTGCCAGCAGTCCGTACGGACAGGGGAACTATGGCTACACCTTC.

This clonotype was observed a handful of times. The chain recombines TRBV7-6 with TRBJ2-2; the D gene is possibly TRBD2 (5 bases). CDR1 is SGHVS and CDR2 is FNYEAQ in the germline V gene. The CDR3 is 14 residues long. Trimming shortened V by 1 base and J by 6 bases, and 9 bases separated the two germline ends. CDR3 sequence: CASSLVGKAGELFF. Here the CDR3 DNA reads TGTGCCAGCAGCTTAGTCGGGAAGGCCGGGGAGCTGTTTTTT.

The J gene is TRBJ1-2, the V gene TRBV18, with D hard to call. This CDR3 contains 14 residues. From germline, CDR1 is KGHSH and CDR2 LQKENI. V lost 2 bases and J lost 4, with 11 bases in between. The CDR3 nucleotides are TGTGCCAGCTCACCAAGGGAAAGTGGCTATGGCTACACCTTC. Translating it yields CASSPRESGYGYTF.

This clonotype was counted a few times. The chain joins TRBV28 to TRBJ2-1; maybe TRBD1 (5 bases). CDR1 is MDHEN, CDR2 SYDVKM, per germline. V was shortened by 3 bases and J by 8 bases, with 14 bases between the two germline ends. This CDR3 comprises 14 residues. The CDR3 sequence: CASSLVRGRDEQFF. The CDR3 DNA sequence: TGTGCCAGCAGTTTGGTTAGGGGCAGGGATGAGCAGTTCTTC. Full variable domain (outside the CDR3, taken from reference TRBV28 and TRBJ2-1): DVKVTQSSRYLVKRTGEKVFLECVQDMDHENMFWYRQDPGLGLRLIYFSYDVKMKEKGDIPEGYSVSREKKERFSLILESASTNQTSMYLCASSLVRGRDEQFFGPGTRLTVL.

Written as DNA, the CDR3 is TGTGCCAGCAGGCCCGGGGGAAGCAATCAGCCCCAGCATTTT. Translation: CASRPGGSNQPQHF. This sequence joins TRBV6-6 and TRBJ1-5; weak D call: TRBD1 (5 bases). The CDR3 length is 14 residues. V was clipped by 6 bases and J by 1 base, with 10 bases between them. Germline CDR1 is MNHNY and CDR2 is SVGAGI (reference sequence).

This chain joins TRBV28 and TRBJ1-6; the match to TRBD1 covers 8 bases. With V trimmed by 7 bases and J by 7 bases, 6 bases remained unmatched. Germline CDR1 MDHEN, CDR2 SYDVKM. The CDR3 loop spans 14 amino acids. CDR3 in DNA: TGTGCCAGCACCCCGGGACAGGTCAATTCACCCCTCCACTTT. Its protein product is CASTPGQVNSPLHF.

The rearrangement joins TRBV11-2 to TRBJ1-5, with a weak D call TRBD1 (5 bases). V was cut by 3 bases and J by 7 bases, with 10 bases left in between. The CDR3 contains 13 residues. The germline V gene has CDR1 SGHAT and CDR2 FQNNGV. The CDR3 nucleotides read TGTGCCAGCAGCTTCCAGGGTAAGCAGCCCCAGCATTTT. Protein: CASSFQGKQPQHF.

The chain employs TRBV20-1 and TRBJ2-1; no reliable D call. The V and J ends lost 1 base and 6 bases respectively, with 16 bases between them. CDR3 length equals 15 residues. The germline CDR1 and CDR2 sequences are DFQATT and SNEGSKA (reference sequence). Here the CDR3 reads CSARVNDWATNEQFF. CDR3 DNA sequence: TGCAGTGCTAGAGTAAATGACTGGGCTACCAATGAGCAGTTCTTC.

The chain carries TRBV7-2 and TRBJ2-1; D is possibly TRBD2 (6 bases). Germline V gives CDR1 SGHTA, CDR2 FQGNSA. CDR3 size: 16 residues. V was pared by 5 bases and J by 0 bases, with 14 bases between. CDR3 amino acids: CASSRLRETSYNEQFF. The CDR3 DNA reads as TGTGCCAGCAGCCGCCTCCGGGAGACCTCCTACAATGAGCAGTTCTTC.

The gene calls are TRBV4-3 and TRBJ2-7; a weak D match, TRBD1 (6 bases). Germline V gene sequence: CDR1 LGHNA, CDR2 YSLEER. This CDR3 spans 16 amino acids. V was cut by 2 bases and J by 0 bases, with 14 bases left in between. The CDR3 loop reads CASSQNTGISSYEQYF. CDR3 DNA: TGCGCCAGCAGCCAAAATACAGGGATAAGCTCCTACGAGCAGTACTTC.

The CDR3 loop reads CASSGYTGQGADEQFF. The DNA for the CDR3 is TGTGCCAGCAGCGGCTATACGGGACAGGGGGCCGATGAGCAGTTCTTC. The rearrangement uses TRBV7-9 and TRBJ2-1; 12 positions match TRBD1. The CDR3 runs to 16 residues. V trimming: 5 bases; J trimming: 8 bases; junction bases outside the gene matches: 10. Germline-derived CDR1 and CDR2 are SEHNR and FQNEAQ (reference sequence). The variable domain in full, completed from reference TRBV7-9 and TRBJ2-1, reads DTGVSQNPRHKITKRGQNVTFRCDPISEHNRLYWYRQTLGQGPEFLTYFQNEAQLEKSRLLSDRFSAERPKGSFSTLEIQRTEQGDSAMYLCASSGYTGQGADEQFFGPGTRLTVL.

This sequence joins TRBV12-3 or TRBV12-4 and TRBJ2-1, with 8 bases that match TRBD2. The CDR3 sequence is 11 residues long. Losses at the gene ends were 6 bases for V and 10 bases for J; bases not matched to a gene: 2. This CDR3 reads CASRRLAEQFF. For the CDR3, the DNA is TGTGCCAGCAGAAGACTAGCGGAGCAGTTCTTC.

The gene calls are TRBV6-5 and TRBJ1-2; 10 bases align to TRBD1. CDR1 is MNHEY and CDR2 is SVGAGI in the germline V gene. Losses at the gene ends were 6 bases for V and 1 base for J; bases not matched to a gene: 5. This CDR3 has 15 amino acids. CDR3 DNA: TGTGCCAGCAGACGACAGGGGGCGGGTAACTATGGCTACACCTTC. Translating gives CASRRQGAGNYGYTF.

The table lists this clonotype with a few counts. CDR3 amino acids: CSARDIAYPYEQYF. The CDR3 DNA sequence: TGCAGTGCTAGAGATATCGCATACCCCTACGAGCAGTACTTC. The chain joins TRBV20-1 to TRBJ2-7; D remains ambiguous. V was pared by 0 bases and J by 2 bases, with 11 bases between. The CDR3 is 14 amino acids. Germline V gene data show CDR1 as DFQATT and CDR2 as SNEGSKA (reference sequence).

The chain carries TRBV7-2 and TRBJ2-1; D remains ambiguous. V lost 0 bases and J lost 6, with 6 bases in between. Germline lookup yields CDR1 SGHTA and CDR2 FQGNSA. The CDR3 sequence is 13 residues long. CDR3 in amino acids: CASSLALANEQFF. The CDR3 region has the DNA TGTGCCAGCAGCTTAGCGTTGGCCAATGAGCAGTTCTTC.

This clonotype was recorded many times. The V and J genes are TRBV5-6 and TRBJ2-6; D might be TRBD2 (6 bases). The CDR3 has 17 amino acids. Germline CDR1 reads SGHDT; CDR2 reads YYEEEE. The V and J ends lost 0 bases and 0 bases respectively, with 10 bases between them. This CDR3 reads CASSLDWGGSGANVLTF. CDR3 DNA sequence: TGTGCCAGCAGCTTGGATTGGGGAGGCTCTGGGGCCAACGTCCTGACTTTC.

The CDR3, as DNA: TGTGCCAGCAGCCCCGGGACTAGCGGGAGTAGTGAGCAGTTCTTC. It yields the protein CASSPGTSGSSEQFF. V usage is TRBV9 and J usage is TRBJ2-1; 14 bases fit TRBD2. The germline V gene has CDR1 SGDLS and CDR2 YYNGEE. The CDR3 contains 15 residues. V lost 4 bases, J lost 9 bases, and 6 bases stayed unmatched. Full variable domain (missing parts from reference TRBV9 and TRBJ2-1): DSGVTQTPKHLITATGQRVTLRCSPRSGDLSVYWYQQSLDQGLQFLIQYYNGEERAKGNILERFSAQQFPDLHSELNLSSLELGDSALYFCASSPGTSGSSEQFFGPGTRLTVL.

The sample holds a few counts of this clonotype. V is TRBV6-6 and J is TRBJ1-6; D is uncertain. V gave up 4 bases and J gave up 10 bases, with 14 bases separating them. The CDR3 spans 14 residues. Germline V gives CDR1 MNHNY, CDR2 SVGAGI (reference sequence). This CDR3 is CASSSEGSSSPLHF. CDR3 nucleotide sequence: TGTGCCAGCAGTTCGGAGGGTAGTTCGTCACCCCTCCACTTT.

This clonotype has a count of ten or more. CDR3 protein: CSAYAGSKVAFF. The CDR3 DNA reads as TGCAGCGCCTACGCGGGCTCAAAGGTAGCTTTCTTT. This chain uses TRBV29-1 with TRBJ1-1; D unresolved. Germline lookup yields CDR1 SQVTM and CDR2 ANQGSEA. V lost 7 bases and J lost 10, with 19 bases in between. The length of the CDR3 is 12 residues. Full variable domain (remainder filled in from reference TRBV29-1 and TRBJ1-1): SAVISQKPSRDICQRGTSLTIQCQVDSQVTMMFWYRQQPGQSLTLIATANQGSEATYESGFVIDKFPISRPNLTFSTLTVSNMSPEDSSIYLCSAYAGSKVAFFGQGTRLTVV.

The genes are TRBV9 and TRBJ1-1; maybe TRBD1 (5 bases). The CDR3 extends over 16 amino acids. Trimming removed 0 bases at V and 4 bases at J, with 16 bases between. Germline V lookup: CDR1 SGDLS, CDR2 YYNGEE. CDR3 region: CASSVGYGGLGTEAFF. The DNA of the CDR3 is TGTGCCAGCAGCGTAGGGTACGGGGGTTTGGGCACTGAAGCTTTCTTT.

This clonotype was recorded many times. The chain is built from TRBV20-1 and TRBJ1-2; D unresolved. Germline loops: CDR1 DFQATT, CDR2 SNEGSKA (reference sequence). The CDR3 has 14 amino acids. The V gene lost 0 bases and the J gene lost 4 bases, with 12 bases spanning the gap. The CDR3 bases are TGCAGTGCTAGAGATCACAGAGGAATCTATGGCTACACCTTC. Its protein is CSARDHRGIYGYTF.

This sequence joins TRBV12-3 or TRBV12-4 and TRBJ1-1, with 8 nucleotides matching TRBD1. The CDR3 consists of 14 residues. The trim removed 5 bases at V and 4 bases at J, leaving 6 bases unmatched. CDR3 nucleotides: TGTGCCAGCAGTCGACAGGGGCAGACCACTGAAGCTTTCTTT. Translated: CASSRQGQTTEAFF.

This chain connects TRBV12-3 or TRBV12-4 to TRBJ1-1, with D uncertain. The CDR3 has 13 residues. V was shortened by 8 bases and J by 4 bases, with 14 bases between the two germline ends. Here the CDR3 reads CASLLGWGTEAFF. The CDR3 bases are TGTGCCAGCCTCCTTGGGTGGGGCACTGAAGCTTTCTTT.